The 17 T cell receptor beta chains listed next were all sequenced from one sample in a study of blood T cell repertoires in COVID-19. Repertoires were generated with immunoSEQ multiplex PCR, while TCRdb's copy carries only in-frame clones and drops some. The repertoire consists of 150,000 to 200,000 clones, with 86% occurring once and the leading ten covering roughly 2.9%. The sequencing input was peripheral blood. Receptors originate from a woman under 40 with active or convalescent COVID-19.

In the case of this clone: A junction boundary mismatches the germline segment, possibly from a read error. DNA for the CDR3: TGCGCCCGCAGCCGGGAGGGGGGATTTCCCGGGGAGCTGTTTTTT. Amino acid sequence: CARSREGGFPGELFF. This chain links TRBV4-1 with TRBJ2-2; 8 bases fit TRBD2. Germline loops: CDR1 MGHRA, CDR2 YSYEKL. The CDR3 has 15 residues.

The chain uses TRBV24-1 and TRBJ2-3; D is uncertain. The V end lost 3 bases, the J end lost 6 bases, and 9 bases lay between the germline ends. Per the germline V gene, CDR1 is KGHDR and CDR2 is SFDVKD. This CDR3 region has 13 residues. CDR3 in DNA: TGTGCCACCAGTGATACACCTCTCGATACGCAGTATTTT. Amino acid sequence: CATSDTPLDTQYF.

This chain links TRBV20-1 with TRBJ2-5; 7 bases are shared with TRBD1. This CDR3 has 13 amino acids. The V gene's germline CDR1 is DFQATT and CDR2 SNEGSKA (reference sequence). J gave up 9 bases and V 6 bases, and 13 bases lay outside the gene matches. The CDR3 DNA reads TGCAGTGCCAGTCAGGGGCCCCAGGGGGCCCAGTACTTC. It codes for CSASQGPQGAQYF.

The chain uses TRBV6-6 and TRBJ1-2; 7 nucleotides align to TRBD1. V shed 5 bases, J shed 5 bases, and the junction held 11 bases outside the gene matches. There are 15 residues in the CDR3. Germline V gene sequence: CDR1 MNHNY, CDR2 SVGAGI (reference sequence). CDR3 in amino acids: CASSARQGAEYGYTF. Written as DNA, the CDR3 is TGTGCCAGCAGTGCGCGACAGGGCGCAGAATATGGCTACACCTTC.

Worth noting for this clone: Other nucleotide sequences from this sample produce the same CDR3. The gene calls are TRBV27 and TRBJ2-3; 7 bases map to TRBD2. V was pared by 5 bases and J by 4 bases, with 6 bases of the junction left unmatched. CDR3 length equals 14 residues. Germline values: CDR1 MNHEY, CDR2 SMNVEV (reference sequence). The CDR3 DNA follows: TGTGCCAGCAGTCCCCAGCGGGACCCAGATACGCAGTATTTT. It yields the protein CASSPQRDPDTQYF.

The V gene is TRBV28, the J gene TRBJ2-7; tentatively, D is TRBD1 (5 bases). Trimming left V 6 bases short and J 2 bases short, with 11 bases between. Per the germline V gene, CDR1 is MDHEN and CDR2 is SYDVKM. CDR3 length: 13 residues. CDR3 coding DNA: TGTGCCAGCAGCCAAACAGGCGCCTACGAGCAGTACTTC. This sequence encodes CASSQTGAYEQYF.

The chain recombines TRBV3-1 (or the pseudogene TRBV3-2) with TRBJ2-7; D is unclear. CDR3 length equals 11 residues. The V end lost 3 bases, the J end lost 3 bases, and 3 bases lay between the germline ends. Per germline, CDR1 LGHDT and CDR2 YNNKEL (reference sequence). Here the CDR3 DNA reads TGTGCCAGCAGCCAGAGCTACGAGCAGTACTTC. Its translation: CASSQSYEQYF.

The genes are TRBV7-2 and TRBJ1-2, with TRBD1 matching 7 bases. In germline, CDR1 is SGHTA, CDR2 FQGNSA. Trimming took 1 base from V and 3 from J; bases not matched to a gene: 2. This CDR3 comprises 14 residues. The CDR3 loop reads CASSLDRGDYGYTF. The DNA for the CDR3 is TGTGCCAGCAGCTTAGACAGGGGAGACTATGGCTACACCTTC. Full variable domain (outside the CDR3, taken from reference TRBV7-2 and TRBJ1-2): GAGVSQSPSNKVTEKGKDVELRCDPISGHTALYWYRQSLGQGLEFLIYFQGNSAPDKSGLPSDRFSAERTGGSVSTLTIQRTQQEDSAVYLCASSLDRGDYGYTFGSGTRLTVV.

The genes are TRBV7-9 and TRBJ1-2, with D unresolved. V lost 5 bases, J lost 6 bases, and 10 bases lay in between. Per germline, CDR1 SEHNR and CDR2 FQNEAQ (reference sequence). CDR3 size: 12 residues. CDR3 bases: TGTGCCAGCAGCCGGTCTGAGGATGGCTACACCTTC. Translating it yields CASSRSEDGYTF.

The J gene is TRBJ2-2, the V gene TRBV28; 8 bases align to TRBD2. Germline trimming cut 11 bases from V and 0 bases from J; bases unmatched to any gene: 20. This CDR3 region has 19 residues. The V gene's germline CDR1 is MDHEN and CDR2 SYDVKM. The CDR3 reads CASQGRTSGSVANTGELFF. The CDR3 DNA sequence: TGTGCCTCCCAGGGGAGAACTAGCGGAAGTGTCGCGAACACCGGGGAGCTGTTTTTT.

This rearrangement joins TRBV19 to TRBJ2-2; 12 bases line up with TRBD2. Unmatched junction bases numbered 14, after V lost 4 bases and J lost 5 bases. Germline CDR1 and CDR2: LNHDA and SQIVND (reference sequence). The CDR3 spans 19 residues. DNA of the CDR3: TGTGCCAGTAGTAATCCGGGGCTAGCGGGAGGGCCAAGAACCGGGGAGCTGTTTTTT. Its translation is CASSNPGLAGGPRTGELFF.

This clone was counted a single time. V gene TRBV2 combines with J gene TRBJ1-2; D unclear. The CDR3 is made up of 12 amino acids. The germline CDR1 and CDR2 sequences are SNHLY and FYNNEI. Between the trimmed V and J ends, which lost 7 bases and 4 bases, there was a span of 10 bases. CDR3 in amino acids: CASKPGIYGYTF. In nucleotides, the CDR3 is TGTGCCAGCAAACCGGGGATCTATGGCTACACCTTC.

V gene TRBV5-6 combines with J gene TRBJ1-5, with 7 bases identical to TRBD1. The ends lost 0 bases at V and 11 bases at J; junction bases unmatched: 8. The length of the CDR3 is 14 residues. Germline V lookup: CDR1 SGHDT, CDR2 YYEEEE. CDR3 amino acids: CASSLEGGKRAQHF. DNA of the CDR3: TGTGCCAGCAGCTTGGAAGGGGGCAAGAGGGCCCAGCATTTT.

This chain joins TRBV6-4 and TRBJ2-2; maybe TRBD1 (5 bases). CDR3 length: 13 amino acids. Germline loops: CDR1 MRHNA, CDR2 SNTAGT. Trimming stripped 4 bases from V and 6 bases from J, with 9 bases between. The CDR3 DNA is TGTGCCAGCAGTGGCAGGGCTTCCGGGGAGCTGTTTTTT. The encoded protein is CASSGRASGELFF.

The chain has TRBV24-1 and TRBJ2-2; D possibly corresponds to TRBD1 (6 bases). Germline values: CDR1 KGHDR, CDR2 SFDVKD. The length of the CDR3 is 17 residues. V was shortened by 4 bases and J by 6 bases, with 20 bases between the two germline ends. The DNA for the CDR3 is TGTGCCACCAGTGACTCGACAGGTTACCGTGGCGCCGGGGAGCTGTTTTTT. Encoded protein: CATSDSTGYRGAGELFF.

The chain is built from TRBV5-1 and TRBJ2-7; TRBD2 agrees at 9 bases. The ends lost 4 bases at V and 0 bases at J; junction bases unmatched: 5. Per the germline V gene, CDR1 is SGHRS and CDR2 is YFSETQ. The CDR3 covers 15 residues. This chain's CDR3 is CASSLGTSNSYEQYF. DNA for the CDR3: TGCGCCAGCAGCCTAGGGACTAGCAACTCCTACGAGCAGTACTTC.

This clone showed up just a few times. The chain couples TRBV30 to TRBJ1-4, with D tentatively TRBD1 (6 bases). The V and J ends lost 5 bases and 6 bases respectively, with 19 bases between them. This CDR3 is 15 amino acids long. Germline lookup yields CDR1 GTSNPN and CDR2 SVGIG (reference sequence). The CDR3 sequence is CAWRRAGTQHEKLFF. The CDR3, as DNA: TGTGCCTGGCGTAGAGCCGGGACACAACATGAAAAACTGTTTTTT.